The clone carrying this T cell receptor beta chain was detected ten times or more. Its antigen is as yet unknown. Original handling: The study took CDR3 differences across clinicopathological groups and made a distant-metastasis classifier for papillary thyroid cancer from them. With MiXCR, TCRdb called clones anew from the PCR reads. TCRdb, rather than the study authors, made the V and J calls. The sample holds under 20,000 clones; 25% to 30% are singletons and the top ten take about 23%. There were no patients who had received any treatment before thyroid surgery. These data are taken from a study of metastatic and nonmetastatic thyroid tumors. Study-level background: Repertoires of blood and of tissue (tumor or nodule) from malignant and benign thyroid patients were compared. Study-wide results and caveats: Across blood and tumor, TCR beta diversity in malignant thyroid tumors was reportedly significantly higher than in benign nodules.

Germline V gene lookup returns CDR1 SEHNR and CDR2 FQNEAQ (reference sequence). With 3 bases removed from V and 4 bases from J, the gap between germline ends came to 10 bases. CDR3 size: 14 residues. Specimen: tumor tissue. The source is a male donor with papillary thyroid cancer or a benign thyroid nodule (not recorded which). Some clones in this sample may be carry-over from other donors' samples. The V call is TRBV7-9, the J call TRBJ1-3; the D is unclear. This CDR3 reads CASSFIGSGNTIYF. The CDR3 coding sequence is TGTGCCAGCAGCTTTATTGGCTCGGGAAACACCATATATTTT.